This entry lists 32 T cell receptor beta chains sequenced from one sample in a study of T cell responses to AZD1222 COVID-19 vaccine. Produced via immunoSEQ multiplex PCR; TCRdb's table is partial and in-frame only. The sample lists under 100,000 clones, about 86% seen once, with about 7.5% in the top ten. The specimen was peripheral blood, collected on day 0 of AZD1222 vaccination. These receptors were taken from an adult in good health.

The chain carries TRBV9 and TRBJ1-6, with 9 bases identical to TRBD1. V dropped 2 bases and J dropped 7; count of bases not matched to a gene: 4. Per germline, CDR1 SGDLS and CDR2 YYNGEE. This CDR3 is 15 amino acids long. In DNA, the CDR3 is TGTGCCAGCAGCGTCCGGGACAGGGACAATTCACCCCTCCACTTT. This sequence encodes CASSVRDRDNSPLHF.

The chain combines TRBV7-9 with TRBJ2-7; 7 nucleotides line up with TRBD1. Looked up from germline, CDR1 is SEHNR and CDR2 is FQNEAQ (reference sequence). Unmatched junction bases numbered 7, after V lost 5 bases and J lost 3 bases. This CDR3 has 14 amino acids. The CDR3 spells CASSLRAGGYEQYF. The CDR3 region has the DNA TGTGCCAGCAGCCTACGGGCAGGGGGCTACGAGCAGTACTTC.

In this sample, this clone turned up a few times. The V call is TRBV5-4, the J call TRBJ1-2, with D possibly being TRBD1 (5 bases). Germline CDR1 SGHNT, CDR2 YYREEE (reference sequence). The CDR3 covers 13 residues. V was trimmed by 1 base and J by 7 bases, leaving 11 bases between them. The CDR3 DNA is TGTGCCAGCAGCTTGCAAGGGGCGGGTGGCTACACCTTC. Translation: CASSLQGAGGYTF.

The chain couples TRBV6-1 to TRBJ2-1, with D hard to call. This CDR3 has 15 residues. In germline, CDR1 is MNHNS, CDR2 SASEGT. V lost 1 base, J lost 0 bases, and 7 bases lay in between. The CDR3 DNA reads TGTGCCAGCAGTGAAGATTGGGGCTCCTACAATGAGCAGTTCTTC. Protein: CASSEDWGSYNEQFF.

DNA of the CDR3: TGTGCCAGCAGCCAGGCGCCGCAAGAGACCCAGTACTTC. It is translated as CASSQAPQETQYF. V usage is TRBV25-1 and J usage is TRBJ2-5, with D hard to call. The CDR3 is 13 residues long. With 6 bases removed from V and 2 bases from J, the gap between germline ends came to 10 bases. Germline assignment: CDR1 MGHDK and CDR2 SYGVNS.

V and J are TRBV18 and TRBJ2-5; D gene uncertain. The CDR3 has 12 amino acids. Germline assignment: CDR1 KGHSH and CDR2 LQKENI. With 1 base removed from V and 4 bases from J, the gap between germline ends came to 4 bases. CDR3 loop: CASSPRPETQYF. CDR3 DNA sequence: TGTGCCAGCTCACCACGGCCAGAGACCCAGTACTTC.

The rearrangement links TRBV5-1 to TRBJ2-7, with D perhaps TRBD1 (6 bases). This CDR3 spans 15 amino acids. Germline values: CDR1 SGHRS, CDR2 YFSETQ. Trimming left V 4 bases short and J 1 base short, with 15 bases between. CDR3 nucleotide sequence: TGCGCCAGCAGCCCCCAACGTGACAGGTCCTACGAGCAGTACTTC. Amino acids: CASSPQRDRSYEQYF.

The chain combines TRBV3-1 (or the pseudogene TRBV3-2) with TRBJ2-5; 10 positions match TRBD2. The CDR3 has 17 amino acids. Germline V CDR1 and CDR2: LGHDT, YNNKEL (reference sequence). J was trimmed by 5 bases and V by 1 base; bases with no gene match: 10. The CDR3 region is CASSQARTSGGGETQYF. The DNA for the CDR3 is TGTGCCAGCAGCCAAGCTAGGACTAGCGGAGGCGGGGAGACCCAGTACTTC.

The rearrangement uses TRBV19 and TRBJ2-3; D tentatively fits TRBD1 or TRBD2 (5 bases each). V dropped 6 bases and J dropped 4 bases, with 20 bases sitting between them. CDR3 length: 16 residues. Germline V gene sequence: CDR1 LNHDA, CDR2 SQIVND (reference sequence). The CDR3 is CASRNMGAGRADTQYF. CDR3 nucleotide sequence: TGTGCCAGTAGAAACATGGGTGCAGGGCGGGCAGATACGCAGTATTTT.

The V gene is TRBV7-2, the J gene TRBJ1-2, with unresolved D. The CDR3 runs to 15 residues. Germline V gene sequence: CDR1 SGHTA, CDR2 FQGNSA. V gave up 1 base and J gave up 2 bases, with 11 bases separating them. CDR3 protein: CASSLVLGNNYGYTF. The CDR3 DNA reads as TGTGCCAGCAGCTTAGTACTTGGCAACAACTATGGCTACACCTTC.

The rearrangement links TRBV5-5 to TRBJ2-5; D not certain. Germline V gives CDR1 SGHKS, CDR2 YYEKEE (reference sequence). This CDR3 is built from 16 residues. Deletions cut 0 bases from V and 0 bases from J, with 12 bases between. The CDR3: CASSLGSSHYQETQYF. CDR3 coding DNA: TGTGCCAGCAGCTTGGGATCCAGCCATTACCAAGAGACCCAGTACTTC.

The rearrangement uses TRBV2 and TRBJ2-7; 13 nucleotides agree with TRBD2. The CDR3 spans 15 residues. Trimming cost V 5 bases and J 5 bases; bases outside gene matches: 6. Germline CDR1 SNHLY, CDR2 FYNNEI. The CDR3 DNA follows: TGTGCCAGCAGTCAACAAGGACTAGCGGGAGACGAGCAGTACTTC. As protein: CASSQQGLAGDEQYF.

The chain uses TRBV5-6 and TRBJ2-7; 10 nucleotides agree with TRBD2. This CDR3 has 14 residues. Germline V gene sequence: CDR1 SGHDT, CDR2 YYEEEE. The V segment lost 6 bases and the J segment 5 bases; nucleotides outside the gene matches: 8. CDR3 in amino acids: CASILAGAENEQYF. In DNA form, the CDR3 reads TGTGCCAGCATCCTAGCGGGAGCAGAGAACGAGCAGTACTTC.

The rearrangement uses TRBV6-6 and TRBJ2-7; possibly TRBD1 for D (7 bases). Germline V gene lookup returns CDR1 MNHNY and CDR2 SVGAGI (reference sequence). This CDR3 is built from 13 residues. V lost 5 bases and J lost 3, with 11 bases in between. The CDR3 DNA sequence: TGTGCCAGCAGTCGCGGGACAGACTACGAGCAGTACTTC. This gives the protein CASSRGTDYEQYF.

The gene calls are TRBV10-3 and TRBJ2-7, with D perhaps matching TRBD1 (5 bases). Germline V gene data show CDR1 as ENHRY and CDR2 as SYGVKD. Trimming removed 4 bases at V and 0 bases at J, with 16 bases between. This CDR3 spans 16 amino acids. The CDR3 DNA sequence: TGTGCCATCAGTGCTATCGAAGACAGCCCCTCCTACGAGCAGTACTTC. This encodes CAISAIEDSPSYEQYF.

V gene TRBV27 combines with J gene TRBJ2-7; 7 bases are shared with TRBD1. This CDR3 is built from 16 residues. Trimming took 6 bases from V and 3 from J; bases not matched to a gene: 14. The V gene's germline CDR1 is MNHEY and CDR2 SMNVEV (reference sequence). Here the CDR3 reads CASRPGQVGVFYEQYF. The CDR3 nucleotides read TGTGCCAGCAGACCTGGACAGGTAGGTGTCTTCTACGAGCAGTACTTC.

There are a few counts of this clone. V is TRBV19 and J is TRBJ2-1, with 10 positions matching TRBD2. Germline V CDR1 and CDR2: LNHDA, SQIVND (reference sequence). The V gene end was trimmed by 4 bases and the J gene end by 4 bases; junction bases not matched to a gene: 4. This CDR3 contains 15 residues. The CDR3, as DNA: TGTGCCAGTAGTACGTTAGCGGGAGGTTACAATGAGCAGTTCTTC. This sequence encodes CASSTLAGGYNEQFF.

The CDR3 loop reads CASSFKRDTQYF. The DNA for the CDR3 is TGTGCCAGCAGTTTTAAGAGAGATACGCAGTATTTT. The chain couples TRBV28 to TRBJ2-3, with no clear D. V was cut by 3 bases and J by 5 bases, with 6 bases left in between. Germline-derived CDR1 and CDR2 are MDHEN and SYDVKM. The CDR3 is 12 amino acids.

This clone was observed a handful of times. V gene TRBV7-3 combines with J gene TRBJ1-6, with 8 positions matching TRBD1. Trimming at V came to 5 bases and at J to 9 bases, leaving 3 bases not matched to a gene. The CDR3 contains 13 residues. CDR1 SGHTA and CDR2 FQGTGA come from the germline V gene. In DNA form, the CDR3 reads TGTGCCAGCAGCCAACAGGGGGGTTCACCCCTCCACTTT. The encoded protein is CASSQQGGSPLHF.

The genes are TRBV4-2 and TRBJ2-2; 12 bases agree with TRBD2. CDR1 and CDR2 (germline): LGHNA, YNFKEQ. The J segment lost 7 bases and the V segment lost 9 bases, leaving 12 bases of the junction unmatched. The CDR3 length is 16 residues. Here the CDR3 DNA reads TGTGCCAGTACCTTAACTAGCGGGAGGTTTCTCGGGGAGCTGTTTTTT. Encoded protein: CASTLTSGRFLGELFF.

The chain recombines TRBV10-2 with TRBJ1-5, with a weak D call TRBD1 (6 bases). The CDR3 runs to 12 residues. Germline V gives CDR1 WSHSY, CDR2 SAAADI. V dropped 9 bases and J dropped 3 bases, with 9 bases sitting between them. CDR3 DNA: TGCGCCAGTAGGGACAACAATCAGCCCCAGCATTTT. Its protein product is CASRDNNQPQHF.

The V gene is TRBV28, the J gene TRBJ2-3; D not resolved. Germline V gene data show CDR1 as MDHEN and CDR2 as SYDVKM. The CDR3 is 14 residues long. V shed 5 bases and J shed 3 bases, with 12 bases lying between them. The CDR3 protein is CASSRSALTDTQYF. CDR3 sequence (DNA): TGTGCCAGCAGTAGGTCCGCACTTACAGATACGCAGTATTTT.

The chain couples TRBV28 to TRBJ1-4; tentatively, D is TRBD1 (5 bases). Germline-derived CDR1 and CDR2 are MDHEN and SYDVKM. The CDR3 runs to 14 residues. The germline V and J ends were trimmed by 8 bases and 0 bases, with 10 bases remaining between them. The DNA of the CDR3 is TGTGCCAGCGTAACGACAGCAACTAATGAAAAACTGTTTTTT. It encodes CASVTTATNEKLFF.

V gene TRBV19 combines with J gene TRBJ2-7; 9 bases align to TRBD1. Germline CDR1 LNHDA, CDR2 SQIVND (reference sequence). The CDR3 spans 16 residues. Trimming cost V 6 bases and J 1 base; bases outside gene matches: 10. The CDR3 nucleotides are TGTGCCAGTAGAAATACCGGGACAGGGAATTCCTACGAGCAGTACTTC. This translates into CASRNTGTGNSYEQYF.

This chain connects TRBV28 to TRBJ1-5; D ambiguous. The CDR3 has 15 amino acids. V was clipped by 8 bases and J by 6 bases, with 20 bases between them. Per germline, CDR1 MDHEN and CDR2 SYDVKM. The chain's CDR3 is CASGPPQWMSQPQHF. The CDR3 region has the DNA TGTGCCAGCGGCCCCCCACAGTGGATGTCTCAGCCCCAGCATTTT.

This sequence joins TRBV19 and TRBJ1-6, with D unclear. Germline CDR1 LNHDA, CDR2 SQIVND (reference sequence). This CDR3 spans 14 amino acids. The V end was cut by 3 bases, the J end by 2 bases, with 5 bases between. CDR3 sequence reads: CASSIQPYNSPLHF. CDR3 DNA: TGTGCCAGTAGTATCCAGCCCTATAATTCACCCCTCCACTTT.

The chain recombines TRBV13 with TRBJ2-7; 7 bases are a match to TRBD2. The germline gives CDR1 PRHDT, CDR2 FYEKMQ (reference sequence). The CDR3 has 19 amino acids. The trim removed 0 bases at V and 1 base at J, leaving 15 bases unmatched. The CDR3, as DNA: TGTGCCAGCAGCTTAGGCCCCACCTCGGGGCGGGAGAGGTCCTACGAGCAGTACTTC. Protein product: CASSLGPTSGRERSYEQYF.

The CDR3 region is CASSFGSGVSTDTQYF. In DNA form, the CDR3 reads TGTGCCAGCAGCTTCGGTAGCGGGGTTAGCACAGATACGCAGTATTTT. The chain uses TRBV13 and TRBJ2-3; the match to TRBD2 covers 8 bases. V was pared by 3 bases and J by 0 bases, with 5 bases of the junction left unmatched. CDR1 is PRHDT, CDR2 FYEKMQ, per germline (reference sequence). There are 16 residues in the CDR3.

This clone was detected a few times. The V and J genes are TRBV4-3 and TRBJ2-1; TRBD1 or TRBD2 may be the D gene (5 bases each). Trimming stripped 3 bases from V and 7 bases from J, with 10 bases between. The germline V gene has CDR1 LGHNA and CDR2 YSLEER. CDR3 length: 13 amino acids. The CDR3: CASSHYRRNEQFF. For the CDR3, the DNA is TGCGCCAGCAGCCATTACAGGAGGAATGAGCAGTTCTTC.

The chain recombines TRBV18 with TRBJ2-2; tentatively, D is TRBD1 or TRBD2 (5 bases each). The CDR3 length is 16 residues. Trimming took off 6 bases at V and 0 bases at J, with 14 bases between the two ends. Germline CDR1 and CDR2: KGHSH and LQKENI. CDR3 amino acids: CASSPRDGSNTGELFF. The CDR3 region has the DNA TGTGCCAGCTCCCCTAGGGACGGATCGAACACCGGGGAGCTGTTTTTT.

J is TRBJ2-1 and V is TRBV6-2 or TRBV6-3, with 8 nucleotides matching TRBD2. Per germline, CDR1 MNHEY and CDR2 SVGEGT. J gave up 2 bases and V 2 bases, and 8 bases lay outside the gene matches. This CDR3 region has 17 residues. CDR3 sequence reads: CASSYNPREGTYNEQFF. The CDR3 coding sequence is TGTGCCAGCAGTTACAATCCCCGGGAGGGGACCTACAATGAGCAGTTCTTC.

The chain couples TRBV2 to TRBJ2-7; D is unresolved. Germline CDR1 SNHLY, CDR2 FYNNEI. Deletions cut 4 bases from V and 3 bases from J, with 13 bases between. The CDR3 sequence is 14 residues long. CDR3 bases: TGTGCCAGCAGTGGGAGCCCAGGCTTCTACGAGCAGTACTTC. It specifies CASSGSPGFYEQYF.